This T cell receptor (beta chain) stems from a study of identical twins. Overall study findings and caveats: Cross-sectional statistics underpinned the conclusions; the same donors were not followed.

TCRdb re-derived calls from the 5' RACE reads in MiXCR, one entry per CDR3 protein. Here the sample spans about 890,000 distinct CDR3 sequences, 9% to 15% being singletons. The CDR3 loop spans 11 amino acids. Germline CDR1 and CDR2: MNHNS and SASEGT. V dropped 7 bases and J dropped 10 bases, with 11 bases sitting between them. Concerning this clonotype: Its antigen remains unidentified.

This same sample was also part of a study on yellow fever vaccine responses in identical twins.

The sequence was obtained from a woman aged 18-30 years in good health. Sequencing was done on a sample of PBMCs. The V gene is TRBV6-1, the J gene TRBJ2-1; D perhaps matches TRBD2 (5 bases). The CDR3 here is CASTDPGEQFF. DNA for the CDR3: TGTGCCAGCACCGACCCGGGGGAGCAGTTCTTC.